The 24 T cell receptor beta chains in this list originate from one sample, sequenced in a study of T cell changes during pregnancy in multiple sclerosis. Sequencing was performed with immunoSEQ multiplex PCR; in TCRdb, only in-frame clones are kept and a portion is missing. This sample has almost 35,000 clones, with 75% to 95% found just once. The sample here was CD8+ T cells from peripheral blood mononuclear cells, taken in the first trimester of pregnancy. All receptors derive from a female donor with multiple sclerosis, enrolled in a pregnancy study.

This chain links TRBV6-1 with TRBJ1-2; TRBD1 might be the D (5 bases). Between the trimmed V and J ends, which lost 8 bases and 1 base, there was a span of 17 bases. The CDR3 runs to 15 residues. Germline assignment: CDR1 MNHNS and CDR2 SASEGT. The CDR3 here is CASGYEVGGNYGYTF. For the CDR3, the DNA is TGTGCCAGCGGGTACGAGGTCGGGGGTAACTATGGCTACACCTTC.

The rearrangement links TRBV7-9 to TRBJ2-7, with TRBD1 matching 7 bases. The V and J ends lost 3 bases and 2 bases, in that order; junction bases with no gene match: 4. CDR3 length: 14 residues. The V gene's germline CDR1 is SEHNR and CDR2 FQNEAQ (reference sequence). CDR3 sequence (DNA): TGTGCCAGCAGCTTGGTGACAGGGACCTACGAGCAGTACTTC. This encodes CASSLVTGTYEQYF.

The DNA for the CDR3 is TGTGCCAGCACTAGGACTAGCGGGAGTTCGCGGTTCTTC. The encoded protein is CASTRTSGSSRFF. The rearrangement joins TRBV2 to TRBJ2-1; 13 nucleotides match TRBD2. The ends lost 7 bases at V and 15 bases at J; junction bases unmatched: 9. Germline V gives CDR1 SNHLY, CDR2 FYNNEI. The CDR3 contains 13 residues.

The J gene is TRBJ1-1, the V gene TRBV6-5, with D perhaps matching TRBD1 (5 bases). CDR3 length equals 14 residues. Trimming pared 0 bases from V and 4 bases from J, leaving 9 bases between. CDR1 is MNHEY and CDR2 is SVGAGI in the germline V gene. This CDR3 is CASSYSWGGTEAFF. Written as DNA, the CDR3 is TGTGCCAGCAGTTACTCTTGGGGCGGCACTGAAGCTTTCTTT.

The rearrangement links TRBV5-6 to TRBJ2-2; the D is unclear. Trimming shortened V by 2 bases and J by 6 bases, and 14 bases separated the two germline ends. Germline V gives CDR1 SGHDT, CDR2 YYEEEE. The CDR3 length is 15 residues. The CDR3 here is CASSLKLPRSGELFF. CDR3 nucleotides: TGTGCCAGCAGCTTAAAACTCCCACGGTCCGGGGAGCTGTTTTTT.

On this clone itself: One end of the junction does not line up with germline, which may come from a read error. V and J are TRBV7-7 and TRBJ2-1, with D possibly being TRBD2 (6 bases). The CDR3 loop spans 16 amino acids. Germline lookup yields CDR1 SSHAT and CDR2 FNYEAQ (reference sequence). CDR3 DNA: TGTGCTAGCAGCTTAATATTCGGGAGTTCCTACAATGAGCAGTTCTTC. This translates into CASSLIFGSSYNEQFF.

This chain connects TRBV27 to TRBJ2-4; 7 bases fit TRBD1. Trimming at V came to 2 bases and at J to 0 bases, leaving 4 bases not matched to a gene. In germline, CDR1 is MNHEY, CDR2 SMNVEV (reference sequence). CDR3 length: 16 residues. Here the CDR3 DNA reads TGTGCCAGCAGTTTAGAGGGACAGCTAGCCAAAAACATTCAGTACTTC. Translation gives CASSLEGQLAKNIQYF.

This chain joins TRBV7-2 and TRBJ2-3, with 8 bases fitting TRBD2. The junction had 6 bases not matched to a gene; V was cut back by 1 base and J by 3 bases. The CDR3 loop spans 16 amino acids. Germline V CDR1 and CDR2: SGHTA, FQGNSA. The CDR3 DNA sequence: TGTGCCAGCAGCTTAGTTATCGGGAGGGTTACAGATACGCAGTATTTT. Translation: CASSLVIGRVTDTQYF.

J is TRBJ2-5 and V is TRBV27; TRBD1 aligns across 7 bases. Germline lookup yields CDR1 MNHEY and CDR2 SMNVEV (reference sequence). V shed 6 bases and J 2 bases; nucleotides not matched to a gene: 6. The CDR3 is 14 residues long. The chain's CDR3 is CASSRQGEQETQYF. As DNA, the CDR3 is TGTGCCAGCAGCCGCCAGGGGGAACAAGAGACCCAGTACTTC.

This clone was detected once. The rearrangement uses TRBV19 and TRBJ2-2; D perhaps matches TRBD2 (6 bases). Trimming took 2 bases from V and 3 from J, leaving 16 bases between them. The CDR3 is 17 amino acids. Germline V CDR1 and CDR2: LNHDA, SQIVND (reference sequence). CDR3 region: CASSIRGIRLDTGELFF. The CDR3 DNA reads TGTGCCAGTAGTATACGGGGGATAAGGCTCGACACCGGGGAGCTGTTTTTT.

This sequence joins TRBV11-2 and TRBJ2-3, with D possibly being TRBD2 (6 bases). The CDR3 loop spans 14 amino acids. The V gene's germline CDR1 is SGHAT and CDR2 FQNNGV. Trimming removed 4 bases at V and 2 bases at J, with 10 bases between. CDR3 residues: CASSSGTLTDTQYF. The CDR3, as DNA: TGTGCCAGCAGCTCCGGGACTCTCACAGATACGCAGTATTTT.

This chain connects TRBV28 to TRBJ2-1; TRBD2 agrees at 13 bases. The J segment lost 2 bases and the V segment lost 5 bases, leaving 6 bases of the junction unmatched. The germline gives CDR1 MDHEN, CDR2 SYDVKM. The CDR3 is made up of 17 amino acids. CDR3 nucleotide sequence: TGTGCCAGCAGTACTAGCGGGAGGGGATTCACCTACAATGAGCAGTTCTTC. This sequence encodes CASSTSGRGFTYNEQFF.

The chain combines TRBV6-6 with TRBJ1-1; 7 bases agree with TRBD1. Germline assignment: CDR1 MNHNY and CDR2 SVGAGI (reference sequence). Trimming cost V 4 bases and J 1 base; bases outside gene matches: 6. The CDR3 runs to 15 residues. The CDR3 bases are TGTGCCAGCAGTTCCCTGACAGGGCCGAACACTGAAGCTTTCTTT. Its protein product is CASSSLTGPNTEAFF.

The rearrangement uses TRBV27 and TRBJ1-3; D gene unclear. This CDR3 is built from 14 residues. The germline V and J ends were trimmed by 6 bases and 1 base, with 10 bases remaining between them. Germline V gene data show CDR1 as MNHEY and CDR2 as SMNVEV (reference sequence). The CDR3 region is CASRGGMSGNTIYF. The CDR3 coding sequence is TGTGCCAGCAGGGGCGGGATGTCTGGAAACACCATATATTTT.

The J gene is TRBJ1-5, the V gene TRBV11-2; 12 bases fit TRBD1. The CDR3 extends over 17 amino acids. J was trimmed by 2 bases and V by 5 bases; bases with no gene match: 7. The germline V gene has CDR1 SGHAT and CDR2 FQNNGV. The CDR3 DNA reads TGTGCCAGCAGCCCAGGGACAGGGGGCACGGGCAATCAGCCCCAGCATTTT. It specifies CASSPGTGGTGNQPQHF. Full variable domain (remainder filled in from reference TRBV11-2 and TRBJ1-5): EAGVAQSPRYKIIEKRQSVAFWCNPISGHATLYWYQQILGQGPKLLIQFQNNGVVDDSQLPKDRFSAERLKGVDSTLKIQPAKLEDSAVYLCASSPGTGGTGNQPQHFGDGTRLSIL.

This clone was recorded only once. The genes are TRBV19 and TRBJ2-7, with 8 bases matching TRBD2. Germline V gene lookup returns CDR1 LNHDA and CDR2 SQIVND (reference sequence). The CDR3 covers 14 residues. The J segment lost 6 bases and the V segment lost 5 bases, leaving 9 bases of the junction unmatched. CDR3: CASSLGPAGVEQYF. Here the CDR3 DNA reads TGTGCCAGTAGTCTCGGTCCAGCGGGAGTCGAGCAGTACTTC.

The V call is TRBV15, the J call TRBJ2-6; D is ambiguous. V shed 3 bases and J shed 0 bases, with 12 bases lying between them. Per the germline V gene, CDR1 is LNHNV and CDR2 is YYDKDF (reference sequence). This CDR3 spans 17 amino acids. CDR3 DNA sequence: TGTGCCACCAGCAGCACTCTAGGCCTCTCTGGGGCCAACGTCCTGACTTTC. As protein: CATSSTLGLSGANVLTF.

The rearrangement joins TRBV28 to TRBJ2-2; D is possibly TRBD1 (6 bases). Trimming left V 5 bases short and J 6 bases short, with 16 bases between. Germline V gives CDR1 MDHEN, CDR2 SYDVKM. The CDR3 runs 15 residues. The DNA of the CDR3 is TGTGCCAGCAGTCCCATTGGGGGCACATCCGGGGAGCTGTTTTTT. Translated, it gives CASSPIGGTSGELFF.

The J gene is TRBJ1-4, the V gene TRBV7-9; 7 nucleotides line up with TRBD1. Germline loops: CDR1 SEHNR, CDR2 FQNEAQ (reference sequence). The trim removed 5 bases at V and 4 bases at J, leaving 7 bases unmatched. This CDR3 spans 15 amino acids. The CDR3 DNA is TGTGCCAGCAGCCCTGGGACAGCCCATAATGAAAAACTGTTTTTT. This translates into CASSPGTAHNEKLFF.

The rearrangement links TRBV5-1 to TRBJ1-1; D is unresolved. This CDR3 has 15 residues. Trimming took off 5 bases at V and 2 bases at J, with 16 bases between the two ends. From germline, CDR1 is SGHRS and CDR2 YFSETQ. In nucleotides, the CDR3 is TGCGCCAGCAGTCTTGAAGGACGGGAAAACACTGAAGCTTTCTTT. Protein: CASSLEGRENTEAFF.

The chain joins TRBV19 to TRBJ1-1; D remains ambiguous. Germline V gene sequence: CDR1 LNHDA, CDR2 SQIVND (reference sequence). V gave up 2 bases and J gave up 2 bases, with 6 bases separating them. This CDR3 comprises 13 residues. In nucleotides, the CDR3 is TGTGCCAGTAGTATATCGAGTAACACTGAAGCTTTCTTT. Translated: CASSISSNTEAFF.

This chain links TRBV11-2 with TRBJ2-7; TRBD2 agrees at 8 bases. The trim removed 0 bases at V and 3 bases at J, leaving 4 bases unmatched. This CDR3 region has 15 residues. Per the germline V gene, CDR1 is SGHAT and CDR2 is FQNNGV. The CDR3 is CASSLDRGGYYEQYF. The CDR3 DNA is TGTGCCAGCAGCTTAGATCGGGGGGGGTACTACGAGCAGTACTTC.

This clone was seen more than once but under ten times. The V call is TRBV5-6, the J call TRBJ2-3, with TRBD2 identical over 10 bases. Trimming cost V 5 bases and J 6 bases; bases outside gene matches: 6. The CDR3 consists of 14 residues. CDR1 is SGHDT, CDR2 YYEEEE, per germline. The CDR3 sequence: CASRPAGGPDTQYF. The CDR3, as DNA: TGTGCCAGCAGACCAGCGGGAGGGCCTGATACGCAGTATTTT.

The CDR3 bases are TGTGCCAGCAGCCCGGGACTAGCGACCTACGAGCAGTACTTC. This translates into CASSPGLATYEQYF. This chain links TRBV5-4 with TRBJ2-7; 10 nucleotides agree with TRBD2. CDR1 and CDR2 (germline): SGHNT, YYREEE (reference sequence). The CDR3 has 14 amino acids. The J segment lost 2 bases and the V segment lost 4 bases, leaving 3 bases of the junction unmatched.